Listed below are T cell receptor beta chains from one sample, sequenced in a study of OX40 agonist ivuxolimab in advanced cancers. The method was immunoSEQ multiplex PCR; TCRdb's version includes in-frame clones alone and lacks a portion of them. The sample records tens of thousands of clones, about 81% being singletons. This material consisted of CD4+ or CD8+ T cells sorted from blood, taken in a trial of the OX40 agonist ivuxolimab. Receptors were obtained from an adult with an advanced solid tumor such as melanoma, head and neck, liver or kidney cancer. Both conserved end residues are part of each CDR3.

CASSESGAETEAFF | TRBV6-4 | 14
CASSLEGRGNTDTQYF | TRBV5-4 | 16
CASGVSSGNTIYF | TRBV28 | 13
CASSLGGGWLNTEAFF | TRBV5-4 | 16
CASSFRASGYNEQFF | TRBV5-8 | 15
CASSPGRVSNQPQHF | TRBV18 | 15
CASSSPGGDSETQYF | TRBV5-4 | 15
CASSARQGGGEQFF | TRBV11-2 | 14
CASSLGQSYEQYF | TRBV5-4 | 13
CASHRDPQETQYF | TRBV6-5 | 13
CASSLITGLVYF | TRBV7-9 | 12
CASSQSGPNFYGYTF | TRBV5-1 | 15
CASRSPRTVYEQYF | TRBV2 | 14
CASSSTGGQSPLHF | TRBV7-3 | 14
CASSLGQSSMNTEAFF | TRBV7-9 | 16
CASSEAPRTVNNSPLHF | TRBV6-1 | 17
CASSRPGRDASPLHF | TRBV6-6 | 15
CASRTGLGGNTIYF | TRBV2 | 14
CASSGPTGYAGELFF | TRBV6-1 | 15
CASSPPAEGETQYF | TRBV5-4 | 14
CASSTRTGGIGNQPQHF | TRBV4-2 | 17
CATELGKLLYF | TRBV7-9 | 11
CASSVGSVGEQYF | TRBV5-4 | 13
CASSAGVAGAQETQYF | TRBV7-9 | 16
CASSPRTGVSNTEAFF | TRBV18 | 16
CASSQVLGQNAGDTQYF | TRBV4-2 | 17
CASTHGDRGGYTF | TRBV5-1 | 13
CASSSARAPQYF | TRBV7-2 | 12
CASKTQPDNTYEQYF | TRBV7-8 | 15
CASSTGVGANVLTF | TRBV6-5 | 14
CASSLGRGNQPQHF | TRBV11-2 | 14
CASSIGGVQETQYF | TRBV19 | 14
CASSSKEWWKEETQYF | TRBV5-6 | 16
CASSFKDRGVETQYF | TRBV28 | 15
CASTDNSYNSPLHF | TRBV6-5 | 14
CASNLGGRNQPQHF | TRBV5-5 | 14
CASSLDGNSRDEQYF | TRBV5-1 | 15
CASSHVRGQGVRNEQFF | TRBV7-8 | 17
CASSQDKRQRNSPLHF | TRBV4-1 | 16
CASSQDNQPLGPQHF | TRBV4-1 | 15
CASSQRLSSYQPQHF | TRBV4-1 | 15
CASSLIGGTNEKLFF | TRBV5-1 | 15